A selection of T cell receptor beta chains follows, all from one sample in a study of blood T cells in healthy people across ages. In TCRdb, the 5' RACE reads were re-called with MiXCR into one record per CDR3 protein. The profile shows under 750,000 distinct CDR3 sequences, roughly 48% of them singletons. The sequencing input was blood. These receptors were obtained from a man older than 75 in good health. Both conserved end residues are part of each CDR3.

CDR3: CASSPRLYEQYF
J: -
V: TRBV7-2
length: 12

CDR3: CASSLTGEQETQYF
J: TRBJ2-5
V: TRBV7-9
length: 14

CDR3: CSVTTGPLPSNTEAFF
J: TRBJ1-1
V: TRBV29-1
length: 16

CDR3: CASSFPGTGGNEQYF
J: TRBJ2-7
V: TRBV7-9
length: 15

CDR3: CASSFGRGRNEQFF
J: TRBJ2-1
V: TRBV7-3
length: 14

CDR3: CASSQEGLTNYGYTF
J: TRBJ1-2
V: TRBV3-1
length: 15

CDR3: CATSDRRGTEAFF
J: TRBJ1-1
V: TRBV24-1
length: 13

CDR3: CASRSPRYEQYF
J: TRBJ2-7
V: TRBV2
length: 12

CDR3: CASSLFRGTQETQYF
J: TRBJ2-5
V: TRBV18
length: 15

CDR3: CASSLAWTGAGGHEYNEQFF
J: TRBJ2-1
V: TRBV12-3/TRBV12-4
length: 20

CDR3: CASSSTGWGDEQFF
J: TRBJ2-1
V: TRBV5-1
length: 14

CDR3: CASTQPPGRESTDTQYF
J: TRBJ2-3
V: TRBV7-2
length: 17

CDR3: CATSSEKTPYNEQFF
J: TRBJ2-1
V: TRBV15
length: 15

CDR3: CSAQAALRTYEQYF
J: TRBJ2-7
V: TRBV20-1
length: 14

CDR3: CSVPVRADQPQHF
J: TRBJ1-5
V: TRBV29-1
length: 13

CDR3: CSASQQGADEQFF
J: TRBJ2-1
V: TRBV20-1
length: 13

CDR3: CASSVDNNSPLHF
J: TRBJ1-6
V: TRBV9
length: 13

CDR3: CASTGRAGGARLYGYTF
J: TRBJ1-2
V: TRBV6-1
length: 17

CDR3: CASTGQGGNYGYTF
J: TRBJ1-2
V: TRBV7-2
length: 14

CDR3: CASSLVPLVNNEQFF
J: TRBJ2-1
V: TRBV7-2
length: 15

CDR3: CATSRDPGSHQPQHF
J: TRBJ1-5
V: TRBV15
length: 15

CDR3: CASSTLDRGETQYF
J: TRBJ2-5
V: TRBV6-2/TRBV6-3
length: 14

CDR3: CAIHRIPRTDTQYF
J: TRBJ2-3
V: TRBV24-1
length: 14

CDR3: CAIRNTPGQGSADTQYF
J: TRBJ2-3
V: TRBV10-3
length: 17

CDR3: CSARDPRSSGGTDTQYF
J: TRBJ2-3
V: TRBV20-1
length: 17

CDR3: CATSDGPRETQYF
J: TRBJ2-5
V: TRBV24-1
length: 13

CDR3: CASGFLGETQYF
J: TRBJ2-5
V: TRBV3-1
length: 12

CDR3: CASRAFNQPQHF
J: TRBJ1-5
V: TRBV25-1
length: 12

CDR3: CSAPDRNTGELFF
J: TRBJ2-2
V: TRBV29-1
length: 13

CDR3: CSARDQGGPTEAFF
J: TRBJ1-1
V: TRBV20-1
length: 14

CDR3: CASGRLAGTGQETQYF
J: TRBJ2-5
V: TRBV12-3/TRBV12-4
length: 16

CDR3: CASSLGGGLSTDTQYF
J: TRBJ2-3
V: TRBV7-2
length: 16

CDR3: CASSVAPDNTYEQYF
J: TRBJ2-7
V: TRBV9
length: 15

CDR3: CASSQGGVRNEKLFF
J: TRBJ1-4
V: TRBV4-3
length: 15

CDR3: CASSLWAANTGELFF
J: TRBJ2-2
V: TRBV7-2
length: 15

CDR3: CSESSGQGTQYF
J: TRBJ2-5
V: TRBV29-1
length: 12

CDR3: CASSRMTSIDEQFF
J: TRBJ2-1
V: TRBV5-1
length: 14

CDR3: CASSILGLQADEQFF
J: TRBJ2-1
V: TRBV11-2
length: 15

CDR3: CASSFSGAADEQYF
J: TRBJ2-7
V: TRBV7-9
length: 14

CDR3: CASSQTGVYGYTF
J: TRBJ1-2
V: TRBV6-6
length: 13

CDR3: CASSPYVAELGETQYF
J: -
V: TRBV6-2/TRBV6-3
length: 16

CDR3: CSARRGPTDTQYF
J: TRBJ2-3
V: TRBV20-1
length: 13

CDR3: CASSLGAGQGVLGETQYF
J: TRBJ2-5
V: TRBV27
length: 18

CDR3: CASSVAGAQYF
J: TRBJ2-3
V: TRBV2
length: 11

CDR3: CASSFGGGKFTDTQYF
J: TRBJ2-3
V: TRBV7-2
length: 16

CDR3: CSAFGLSPGVLTF
J: TRBJ2-6
V: TRBV20-1
length: 13

CDR3: CAWSVLSNEKLFF
J: TRBJ1-4
V: TRBV30
length: 13

CDR3: CASSLLGGDTQYF
J: TRBJ2-3
V: TRBV7-3
length: 13

CDR3: CASSLVRTGSKNIQYF
J: TRBJ2-4
V: TRBV7-9
length: 16

CDR3: CSAESPSPQGETQYF
J: TRBJ2-5
V: TRBV20-1
length: 15

CDR3: CASSLTPDRGDEQYF
J: TRBJ2-7
V: TRBV6-6
length: 15

CDR3: CAISETSGGPGEQYF
J: TRBJ2-5
V: TRBV10-3
length: 15

CDR3: CASSLSGLAGGGTTDTQYF
J: TRBJ2-3
V: TRBV7-9
length: 19